This T cell receptor (beta chain) derives from a study of blood T cell repertoires in COVID-19. Germline V lookup: CDR1 SGHRS, CDR2 YFSETQ. Trimming pared 6 bases from V and 1 base from J, leaving 16 bases between. The CDR3 covers 15 residues. Measured with immunoSEQ multiplex PCR; TCRdb has only the in-frame clones, and not every one. The data hold some 180,000 clones, with 75% to 80% observed a single time. The clonotype was recovered from a woman aged 45-65 years with active or convalescent COVID-19. Sequenced material: peripheral blood. The J gene is TRBJ1-1, the V gene TRBV5-1; a possible D gene is TRBD1 (5 bases). The CDR3 bases are TGCGCCAGCACCACAAATGGGGACTGGAACACTGAAGCTTTCTTT. Translation gives CASTTNGDWNTEAFF.